The 11 T cell receptor beta chains in this list originate from one sample, sequenced in a study of kidney transplant recipient with SARS-CoV-2 infection (dated by TCRdb to the early 2020s). The sequencer was an Illumina MiSeq. TCRdb redid the processing of the public reads, applying fastp at Q25 and MiXCR, and retained in-frame beta chains. When rows share a CDR3 protein, they turn into one entry using the most common DNA and genes. The sample includes some 220,000 distinct CDR3 sequences, with about 28% observed a single time. The ten largest account for almost 7.5% of the sample. Interpreted using the paper, the time point label stands for: pre-pandemic baseline sample and day 111 after first positive SARS-CoV-2 test. Sample: a blood sample, taken at baseline and around day 120 from a kidney transplant recipient. These receptors were collected from a male patient in his thirties who had COVID-19 and was a kidney transplant recipient. In patients who had a transplant, some T cells may come from the graft donor.

Regarding this clonotype: Given a much more abundant clone one base away, this may be a read error. The chain couples TRBV15 to TRBJ1-4, with unresolved D. Trimming stripped 1 base from V and 4 bases from J, with 4 bases between. Looked up from germline, CDR1 is LNHNV and CDR2 is YYDKDF (reference sequence). The CDR3 consists of 13 residues. The CDR3 bases are TGTGCCACCAGCAGAGGCAGTAATGAAAAACTGTTTTTT. Translated, it gives CATSRGSNEKLFF.

This clonotype was recorded many times. V usage is TRBV11-3 and J usage is TRBJ1-2; no reliable D call. The CDR3 is 17 amino acids. CDR1 is SGHNT and CDR2 is YENEEA in the germline V gene. V was pared by 5 bases and J by 4 bases, with 23 bases between. CDR3 nucleotide sequence: TGTGCCAGCAGCGACTCGCTCGATCTCGGAAAGACCTATGGCTACACCTTC. This translates into CASSDSLDLGKTYGYTF.

The rearrangement joins TRBV3-2 to TRBJ2-1. TRBV3-2 is a listed pseudogene. CDR3 length: 14 amino acids. In DNA form, the CDR3 reads TGTGCCAGCAGCCAAGGGCCTGGCATCAATGAGCAGTTCTTC. Encoded protein: CASSQGPGINEQFF.

Remarks on this clonotype: Being one base from a much bigger clone, this may be a read error. V gene TRBV6-6 combines with J gene TRBJ1-1; D gene ambiguous. The V end was cut by 6 bases, the J end by 1 base, with 9 bases between. This CDR3 has 13 amino acids. Germline CDR1 reads MNHNY; CDR2 reads SVGAGI (reference sequence). As DNA, the CDR3 is TGTGCCAGCAGACCAGACGGGAACACTGAAGCTTTCTTT. It codes for CASRPDGNTEAFF.

With respect to this clonotype: The likely explanation is a read error, given a far larger clone one base away. The chain carries TRBV3-2 and TRBJ1-1. TRBV3-2 is termed a pseudogene. There are 14 residues in the CDR3. The CDR3 bases are TGTGCCAGCAGCCACCAGACAATGAGCACTGAAGCTTTCTTT. Translating gives CASSHQTMSTEAFF.

This clonotype was seen ten or more times. V usage is TRBV6-4 and J usage is TRBJ1-2; D is unclear. V was clipped by 5 bases and J by 4 bases, with 23 bases between them. This CDR3 has 17 amino acids. CDR1 is MRHNA and CDR2 is SNTAGT in the germline V gene. CDR3 amino acids: CASSQSYSHGKTYGYTF. CDR3 coding DNA: TGTGCCAGCAGTCAGTCCTACTCACACGGAAAGACCTATGGCTACACCTTC.

With respect to this clonotype: A read error may account for a junction end that differs from germline. The rearrangement joins TRBV11-3 to TRBJ1-2, with D hard to call. Looked up from germline, CDR1 is SGHNT and CDR2 is YENEEA. The CDR3 consists of 17 residues. The CDR3 spells CASSSSCDLGKTYGYAF. For the CDR3, the DNA is TGTGCCAGCAGCTCATCGTGCGATCTCGGAAAGACCTATGGCTACGCCTTC. Based on the CDR3 plus reference TRBV11-3 and TRBJ1-2, the full variable domain is EAGVVQSPRYKIIEKKQPVAFWCNPISGHNTLYWYLQNLGQGPELLIRYENEEAVDDSQLPKDRFSAERLKGVDSTLKIQPAELGDSAVYLCASSSSCDLGKTYGYAFGSGTRLTVV.

About this clonotype itself: A much larger clone differs by one base, so this may be a read error. The chain carries TRBV6-5 and TRBJ2-1; 11 bases line up with TRBD2. The CDR3 consists of 14 residues. V was pared by 7 bases and J by 6 bases, with 5 bases of the junction left unmatched. Germline V CDR1 and CDR2: MNHEY, SVGAGI. In DNA, the CDR3 is TGTGCCAGCATCCTAGCGGGGGGCTTCAATGAGCAGTTCTTC. Translated: CASILAGGFNEQFF.

Turning to this clonotype: It may be a read error: a sequence one base away is much more abundant. The chain uses TRBV9 and TRBJ2-7, with D possibly being TRBD1 (5 bases). Germline CDR1 reads SGDLS; CDR2 reads YYNGEE. V was pared by 2 bases and J by 4 bases, with 16 bases between. The CDR3 extends over 15 amino acids. Written as DNA, the CDR3 is TGTGCCAGCAGCGTCGCACAGGAGTTAGGGTACGAGCAGTACTTC. Its translation: CASSVAQELGYEQYF.

This clonotype occurred many times. This chain uses TRBV3-1 with TRBJ2-2; D call uncertain. Germline V gives CDR1 LGHDT, CDR2 YNNKEL (reference sequence). There are 18 residues in the CDR3. V was trimmed by 5 bases and J by 5 bases, leaving 24 bases between them. The CDR3 spells CASSINYPISGLTGELFF. The CDR3 DNA reads TGTGCCAGCAGCATAAATTATCCCATTTCAGGCTTGACCGGGGAGCTGTTTTTT.

Ten or more counts support this clonotype. The chain employs TRBV27 and TRBJ2-1, with D tentatively TRBD1 or TRBD2 (5 bases each). The CDR3 is made up of 14 amino acids. The V end lost 4 bases, the J end lost 9 bases, and 16 bases lay between the germline ends. Germline loops: CDR1 MNHEY, CDR2 SMNVEV (reference sequence). In DNA form, the CDR3 reads TGTGCCAGCAGTTCGGCCGAGGGGTCTCTTGAGCAGTTCTTC. The encoded protein is CASSSAEGSLEQFF.